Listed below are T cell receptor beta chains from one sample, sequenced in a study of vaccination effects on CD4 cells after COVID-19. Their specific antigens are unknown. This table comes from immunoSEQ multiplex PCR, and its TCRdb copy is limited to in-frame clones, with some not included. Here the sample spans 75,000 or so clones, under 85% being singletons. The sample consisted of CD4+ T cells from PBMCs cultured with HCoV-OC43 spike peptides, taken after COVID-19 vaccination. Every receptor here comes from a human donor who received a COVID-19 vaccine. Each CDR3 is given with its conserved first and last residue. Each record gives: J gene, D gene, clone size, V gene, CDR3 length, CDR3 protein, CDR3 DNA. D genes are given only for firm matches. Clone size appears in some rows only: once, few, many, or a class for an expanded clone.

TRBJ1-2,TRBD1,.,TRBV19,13,CASSIRDRDGYTF,TGTGCCAGTAGTATACGGGACAGGGATGGCTACACCTTC
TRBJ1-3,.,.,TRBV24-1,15,CATSDPGTDGNTIYF,TGTGCCACCAGTGATCCCGGGACGGACGGAAACACCATATATTTT
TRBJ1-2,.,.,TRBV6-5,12,CASSTGAKGYTF,TGTGCCAGCAGTACCGGGGCAAAGGGCTACACCTTC
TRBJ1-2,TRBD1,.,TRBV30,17,CAWSVPNPRTGHYGYTF,TGTGCCTGGAGTGTTCCGAACCCTAGGACAGGGCACTATGGCTACACCTTC
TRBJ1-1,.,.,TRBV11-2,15,CASSLEVGGRTEAFF,TGTGCCAGCAGCTTAGAGGTCGGGGGACGCACTGAAGCTTTCTTT
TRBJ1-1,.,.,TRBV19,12,CASSMEATEAFF,TGTGCCAGTAGTATGGAGGCAACTGAAGCTTTCTTT
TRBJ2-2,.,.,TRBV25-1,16,CAIGWQDKLNTGELFF,TGTGCCATCGGGTGGCAGGACAAATTAAACACCGGGGAGCTGTTTTTT
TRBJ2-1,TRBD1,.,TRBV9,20,CASSPRGGTGGVGPYNEQFF,TGTGCCAGCAGCCCCAGAGGAGGGACAGGGGGTGTTGGCCCCTACAATGAGCAGTTCTTC
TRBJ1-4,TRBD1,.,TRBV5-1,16,CASSLTSGTGREKLFF,TGCGCCAGCAGCCTCACCTCCGGGACAGGACGAGAAAAACTGTTTTTT
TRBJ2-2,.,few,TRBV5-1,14,CASRMTEYTGELFF,TGCGCCAGCCGAATGACAGAATACACCGGGGAGCTGTTTTTT
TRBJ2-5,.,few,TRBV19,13,CASRVTSRETQYF,TGTGCCAGTAGGGTGACTAGTCGAGAGACCCAGTACTTC
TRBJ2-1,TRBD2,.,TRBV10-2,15,CASSGGRGGYNEQFF,TGCGCCAGCAGTGGAGGGCGGGGGGGTTACAATGAGCAGTTCTTC
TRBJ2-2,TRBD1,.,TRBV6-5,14,CASSSGTGGRELFF,TGTGCCAGCAGTTCGGGGACAGGGGGCCGGGAGCTGTTTTTT
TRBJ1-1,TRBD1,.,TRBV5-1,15,CASSYQQGAYTEAFF,TGCGCCAGCAGCTACCAACAGGGGGCTTACACTGAAGCTTTCTTT
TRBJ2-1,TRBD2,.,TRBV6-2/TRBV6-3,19,CASSYTSGGPASSYNEQFF,TGTGCCAGCAGTTACACTAGCGGGGGGCCGGCGAGCTCCTACAATGAGCAGTTCTTC